This entry is about one T cell receptor (beta chain). The target of this receptor is not known. The sample holds no much larger clone one base away, and base qualities are not on file. These data belong to a study of patients and donors after allogeneic stem cell transplantation (dated by TCRdb to 2020 to 2021). Sequences SGHVS (CDR1) and FQNEAQ (CDR2) are obtained from the germline V gene. V is cut by 1 base and J by 3 bases, and the space between the germline ends is 12 bases. The CDR3 numbers 16 residues from cysteine through phenylalanine. Of the read, only the CDR3 DNA is kept; its 48 bases are in frame from base 1. Library creation used RT-PCR. Sequencing relied on a NextSeq 550. TCRdb ran its own pipeline on the public reads, namely fastp trimming at Q25 and MiXCR clone calling, and kept in-frame beta chains. Every entry covers one CDR3 protein and lists the most common genes and DNA from its rows. The sample yields 800,000 to 1,000,000 distinct CDR3 sequences; under 20% were counted once. The biggest ten clones account for 5% to 6.5% of the sample.

This TCR was recovered from a human donor who was either an allogeneic HSCT recipient or a stem cell or donor lymphocyte infusion donor (not recorded which). It is not recorded whose cells these are; they may come from a transplant donor. Recombination connected TRBV7-8 to TRBJ2-2; TRBD2 is perhaps the D gene, given 5 matching bases. The sequencing input was blood, either unsorted or a sorted T cell fraction (not recorded which). The CDR3 here reads CASSLGRTSHTGELFF. The base sequence is TGTGCCAGCAGCTTAGGAAGGACTTCCCACACCGGGGAGCTGTTTTTT.